The source of this TCR beta chain is a study of molecular identifiers for immune sequencing clone quantification. The V gene's germline CDR1 is LGHNA and CDR2 YSLEER. V lost 0 bases to trimming and J lost 10 bases; unmatched junction nucleotides: 9. This CDR3 comprises 15 residues. This clonotype was counted many times. TCRdb analysed the PCR reads with MiXCR anew, one entry per CDR3 protein. Among 490,000 or so distinct CDR3 sequences listed, roughly 25% were seen once. Sorted naive CD8 T cells, roughly 19,000 to 1,000,000, were sequenced from 10%, 30% or 50% RNA. This chain uses TRBV4-3 with TRBJ2-5; 9 bases align to TRBD1. The sequence derives from a human donor in good health. Some libraries in this study had Jurkat cell RNA spiked in. The sequenced material came from naive CD8+ T cells from blood, with Jurkat cell RNA spiked in. As for subset: FACS-sorted CD8+CD4-CCR7+CD45RA+ naive T cells. CDR3 DNA: TGCGCCAGCAGCCAAGATAGGACAGGGGCCCCGGGCCAGTACTTC. Translation gives CASSQDRTGAPGQYF.